This T cell receptor (beta chain) was sequenced in a study of lymphopenia after photon versus proton radiotherapy. Study-wide results and caveats: Oligoclonal CD8+ Temra expansion after nadir drove photon patients' diversity drop. Photon-treated patients lost naive T cells and TCR diversity; proton-treated stayed stable.

Profiled with immunoSEQ multiplex PCR; TCRdb holds only in-frame clones, not every one. The repertoire includes roughly 76,000 clones, 85% to 95% of them detected once, and around 2% sits in the top ten. This clone was recorded a few times. Antigen unknown. With V trimmed by 0 bases and J by 8 bases, 6 bases remained unmatched. The CDR3 length is 14 residues. Germline loops: CDR1 MGHRA, CDR2 YSYEKL. The rearrangement joins TRBV4-1 to TRBJ2-7, with TRBD1 identical over 8 bases. The clonotype was recovered from a woman between 40 and 55 years old with cholangiocarcinoma. The input for sequencing was peripheral blood, taken from a patient treated with photon-based radiotherapy. CDR3 protein: CASSQDLRTGQQYF. DNA for the CDR3: TGCGCCAGCAGCCAAGATCTTAGGACAGGGCAGCAGTACTTC.